Below, 32 T cell receptor beta chains from the same sample are listed, as sequenced in a study of spatial heterogeneity in lung cancer. MiXCR was run by TCRdb on the 5' RACE reads, yielding one entry per CDR3 protein. The table records about 52,000 distinct CDR3 sequences, less than 9.5% of them present only once. The time point is: blood at routine non-recurrence follow-up after resection. Unsorted whole RNA from tumor, nontumor lung or frozen PBMC underwent sequencing. The sequenced sample was PBMCs, obtained at follow-up. All receptors derive from a female donor with early-stage non-small cell lung cancer.

The table lists this clonotype with many counts. The V and J genes are TRBV7-2 and TRBJ2-4; TRBD2 agrees at 10 bases. The CDR3 is made up of 18 amino acids. Germline V gene lookup returns CDR1 SGHTA and CDR2 FQGNSA. V trimming: 0 bases; J trimming: 0 bases; junction bases outside the gene matches: 5. The CDR3 spells CASSLATLAGSAKNIQYF. In DNA form, the CDR3 reads TGTGCCAGCAGCTTAGCGACACTAGCGGGGTCAGCCAAAAACATTCAGTACTTC.

This clonotype has just a few counts. The chain uses TRBV20-1 and TRBJ2-3; 10 positions agree with TRBD2. V was clipped by 3 bases and J by 4 bases; unmatched bases: 4. Germline lookup yields CDR1 DFQATT and CDR2 SNEGSKA (reference sequence). This CDR3 comprises 14 residues. CDR3 residues: CSARLSGGADTQYF. As DNA, the CDR3 is TGCAGTGCTAGGCTCAGCGGGGGGGCAGATACGCAGTATTTT.

At least ten counts were recorded for this clonotype. This chain connects TRBV7-9 to TRBJ2-1, with D perhaps matching TRBD1 (6 bases). The germline CDR1 and CDR2 sequences are SEHNR and FQNEAQ (reference sequence). V was trimmed by 1 base and J by 10 bases, leaving 11 bases between them. There are 13 residues in the CDR3. This chain's CDR3 is CASSLGFQGEQFF. CDR3 in DNA: TGTGCCAGCAGCTTAGGGTTCCAGGGGGAGCAGTTCTTC.

This clonotype was picked up many times. This rearrangement joins TRBV20-1 to TRBJ2-1, with D possibly matching TRBD1 (5 bases). The CDR3 runs 14 residues. Per the germline V gene, CDR1 is DFQATT and CDR2 is SNEGSKA (reference sequence). Trimming pared 3 bases from V and 11 bases from J, leaving 20 bases between. CDR3 region: CSASVSTTVIKQFF. The CDR3, as DNA: TGCAGTGCTAGCGTGTCCACGACAGTCATTAAGCAGTTCTTC.

This clonotype was seen more than once but under ten times. The chain couples TRBV20-1 to TRBJ1-5; 9 positions agree with TRBD1. The CDR3 runs to 13 residues. V shed 6 bases and J 8 bases; nucleotides not matched to a gene: 8. Germline values: CDR1 DFQATT, CDR2 SNEGSKA (reference sequence). This chain's CDR3 is CSADTGGAEPQHF. CDR3 sequence (DNA): TGCAGTGCGGACACAGGGGGCGCGGAGCCCCAGCATTTT.

This clonotype was detected many times. This chain joins TRBV20-1 and TRBJ2-1; 8 bases map to TRBD2. Germline CDR1 reads DFQATT; CDR2 reads SNEGSKA (reference sequence). The CDR3 spans 15 residues. J was trimmed by 3 bases and V by 1 base; bases with no gene match: 5. CDR3 residues: CSARGTSGGYNEQFF. CDR3 sequence (DNA): TGCAGTGCTAGAGGAACGAGCGGGGGCTACAATGAGCAGTTCTTC.

This clonotype was detected many times. The V and J genes are TRBV20-1 and TRBJ2-7; 7 bases line up with TRBD1. The trim removed 3 bases at V and 2 bases at J, leaving 7 bases unmatched. Germline V gene sequence: CDR1 DFQATT, CDR2 SNEGSKA (reference sequence). The CDR3 has 14 amino acids. The CDR3 is CSASPGTETYEQYF. CDR3 in DNA: TGCAGTGCTAGTCCCGGGACAGAGACCTACGAGCAGTACTTC.

This clonotype has just a few counts. The V and J genes are TRBV7-9 and TRBJ2-7; 7 positions agree with TRBD1. This CDR3 has 14 residues. V lost 3 bases and J lost 3; bases outside the gene matches: 5. Germline CDR1 and CDR2: SEHNR and FQNEAQ (reference sequence). CDR3 sequence reads: CASSLSRDSYEQYF. The CDR3 DNA is TGTGCCAGCAGCTTGAGCCGGGACAGCTACGAGCAGTACTTC. The full variable domain, in which reference TRBV7-9 and TRBJ2-7 provide the parts outside the CDR3, is DTGVSQNPRHKITKRGQNVTFRCDPISEHNRLYWYRQTLGQGPEFLTYFQNEAQLEKSRLLSDRFSAERPKGSFSTLEIQRTEQGDSAMYLCASSLSRDSYEQYFGPGTRLTVT.

The rearrangement links TRBV3-1 to TRBJ2-7, with a tentative D call TRBD1 (5 bases). The germline V gene encodes CDR1 LGHDT and CDR2 YNNKEL (reference sequence). The CDR3 is 14 residues long. Trimming took 4 bases from V and 3 from J, leaving 13 bases between them. This CDR3 is CASSPQGISYEQYF. The DNA of the CDR3 is TGTGCCAGCAGCCCCCAGGGAATCAGCTACGAGCAGTACTTC.

The sample holds a few counts of this clonotype. The chain employs TRBV18 and TRBJ1-1; D gene uncertain. The length of the CDR3 is 14 residues. Germline values: CDR1 KGHSH, CDR2 LQKENI. Deletions cut 6 bases from V and 3 bases from J, with 14 bases between. The CDR3 DNA sequence: TGTGCCAGCTCGAAAGGGCTTGGCGACACTGAAGCTTTCTTT. It yields the protein CASSKGLGDTEAFF.

The CDR3 sequence is CASSLVVRAANEQFF. Here the CDR3 DNA reads TGCGCCAGCAGCTTGGTGGTAAGGGCCGCCAATGAGCAGTTCTTC. The V call is TRBV5-1, the J call TRBJ2-1; D gene ambiguous. The ends were cut back, 0 bases at V and 6 bases at J, with 13 bases in the middle. The CDR3 covers 15 residues. Germline loops: CDR1 SGHRS, CDR2 YFSETQ.

This clonotype was recorded many times. This rearrangement joins TRBV12-3 or TRBV12-4 to TRBJ1-5; D is uncertain. The CDR3 has 15 amino acids. Trimming removed 0 bases at V and 4 bases at J, with 10 bases between. This chain's CDR3 is CASSLALSRNQPQHF. In nucleotides, the CDR3 is TGTGCCAGCAGTTTAGCGCTAAGTAGAAATCAGCCCCAGCATTTT.

The table lists this clonotype with many counts. The rearrangement uses TRBV20-1 and TRBJ2-7; D possibly corresponds to TRBD2 (7 bases). This CDR3 contains 15 residues. Germline assignment: CDR1 DFQATT and CDR2 SNEGSKA (reference sequence). V lost 3 bases and J lost 4, with 19 bases in between. CDR3 nucleotides: TGCAGTGCTAGTCGCCCCGGCGGGGGCGGATACGAGCAGTACTTC. Amino acids: CSASRPGGGGYEQYF.

This clonotype has at least ten counts. This chain joins TRBV7-8 and TRBJ2-5, with 8 bases aligning to TRBD2. Germline V gene lookup returns CDR1 SGHVS and CDR2 FQNEAQ. This CDR3 spans 18 amino acids. The V segment lost 6 bases and the J segment 2 bases; nucleotides outside the gene matches: 17. CDR3 sequence reads: CASSLVPRQSGGQETQYF. CDR3 bases: TGTGCCAGCAGTTTGGTTCCCCGGCAAAGCGGGGGTCAAGAGACCCAGTACTTC.

This clonotype came up many times. The J gene is TRBJ1-1, the V gene TRBV2; D call uncertain. CDR1 SNHLY and CDR2 FYNNEI come from the germline V gene. This CDR3 region has 15 residues. V was cut by 0 bases and J by 5 bases, with 13 bases left in between. CDR3 amino acids: CASSEARQISTEAFF. In nucleotides, the CDR3 is TGTGCCAGCAGTGAAGCGCGGCAGATCTCTACTGAAGCTTTCTTT.

This clonotype was picked up many times. The gene calls are TRBV6-5 and TRBJ2-2, with D perhaps TRBD1 or TRBD2 (5 bases each). The germline V gene has CDR1 MNHEY and CDR2 SVGAGI. V lost 8 bases and J 1 base, leaving 11 bases between the germline ends. This CDR3 comprises 14 residues. CDR3 loop: CASSRAGNTGELFF. CDR3 DNA: TGTGCCAGCTCCAGGGCGGGGAACACCGGGGAGCTGTTTTTT.

This clonotype was seen ten or more times. The chain recombines TRBV20-1 with TRBJ2-1, with TRBD1 matching 9 bases. After removal of 2 bases from V and 9 bases from J, the junction contained 5 bases not matched to a gene. Germline CDR1 reads DFQATT; CDR2 reads SNEGSKA (reference sequence). The CDR3 sequence is 13 residues long. CDR3 region: CSARWTGDSEQFF. CDR3 nucleotide sequence: TGCAGTGCTAGATGGACAGGGGACAGTGAGCAGTTCTTC.

This clonotype was seen a handful of times. The chain uses TRBV20-1 and TRBJ1-1; 7 bases are a match to TRBD1. CDR3 size: 15 residues. The germline V gene has CDR1 DFQATT and CDR2 SNEGSKA (reference sequence). V trimming: 5 bases; J trimming: 1 base; junction bases outside the gene matches: 10. The CDR3 DNA is TGCAGTGCTGGGGACAGCGCTAATTCGAACACTGAAGCTTTCTTT. Protein: CSAGDSANSNTEAFF.

This clonotype was observed many times. The genes are TRBV5-1 and TRBJ1-1; 7 bases match TRBD1. The V and J ends lost 4 bases and 1 base, in that order; junction bases with no gene match: 22. Germline assignment: CDR1 SGHRS and CDR2 YFSETQ. The CDR3 spans 20 residues. CDR3: CASSLVRGHLRDRANTEAFF. The CDR3 DNA is TGCGCCAGCAGCCTGGTGAGGGGGCACCTGAGGGATCGGGCGAACACTGAAGCTTTCTTT. The variable domain in full, completed from reference TRBV5-1 and TRBJ1-1, reads KAGVTQTPRYLIKTRGQQVTLSCSPISGHRSVSWYQQTPGQGLQFLFEYFSETQRNKGNFPGRFSGRQFSNSRSEMNVSTLELGDSALYLCASSLVRGHLRDRANTEAFFGQGTRLTVV.

This clonotype was observed a few times. V and J are TRBV28 and TRBJ2-1, with TRBD2 as a possible D gene (5 bases). The CDR3 has 10 residues. V was clipped by 7 bases and J by 8 bases, with 6 bases between them. Germline lookup yields CDR1 MDHEN and CDR2 SYDVKM. CDR3 in amino acids: CASMGDEQFF. The CDR3 DNA sequence: TGTGCCAGCATGGGAGATGAGCAGTTCTTC.

This clonotype was detected ten times or more. The V and J genes are TRBV6-1 and TRBJ2-1, with 9 bases aligning to TRBD2. J lost 9 bases, V lost 4 bases, and 10 bases had no gene match. CDR1 is MNHNS and CDR2 is SASEGT in the germline V gene. The CDR3 sequence is 15 residues long. The CDR3, as DNA: TGTGCCAGCAGTGTCCCTAGCGGGGTGGGAGGTGAGCAGTTCTTC. This sequence encodes CASSVPSGVGGEQFF.

The genes are TRBV10-1 and TRBJ2-3, with D perhaps matching TRBD1 or TRBD2 (5 bases each). V dropped 6 bases and J dropped 2 bases, with 12 bases sitting between them. This CDR3 comprises 14 residues. Germline values: CDR1 WNHNN, CDR2 SYGVQD (reference sequence). The CDR3: CASSPGPSTDTQYF. The CDR3 region has the DNA TGCGCCAGCAGCCCGGGACCATCCACAGATACGCAGTATTTT.

The CDR3 nucleotides read TGCAGTGCTAGAGACCAAGGGGGGTCCTACAATGAGCAGTTCTTC. Protein product: CSARDQGGSYNEQFF. The chain has TRBV20-1 and TRBJ2-1, with D possibly called TRBD1 or TRBD2 (6 bases each). Trimming left V 0 bases short and J 1 base short, with 10 bases between. CDR1 DFQATT and CDR2 SNEGSKA come from the germline V gene (reference sequence). The CDR3 totals 15 residues.

The table lists this clonotype with many counts. The chain joins TRBV7-3 to TRBJ2-2, with 9 bases identical to TRBD1. Germline V lookup: CDR1 SGHTA, CDR2 FQGTGA. The CDR3 sequence is 16 residues long. The junction had 2 bases not matched to a gene; V was cut back by 1 base and J by 2 bases. CDR3 protein: CASSLRGQGNTGELFF. The CDR3 bases are TGTGCCAGCAGCTTAAGGGGACAGGGCAACACCGGGGAGCTGTTTTTT.

The genes are TRBV7-2 and TRBJ2-6, with D hard to call. Trimming removed 5 bases at V and 4 bases at J, with 12 bases between. Germline V gene sequence: CDR1 SGHTA, CDR2 FQGNSA. The CDR3 spans 15 residues. The DNA for the CDR3 is TGTGCCAGCAGCCCCTTGGGTTCCGGGGCCAACGTCCTGACTTTC. Its protein is CASSPLGSGANVLTF.

This clonotype was found many times. The chain carries TRBV7-6 and TRBJ2-3, with 8 bases identical to TRBD2. The V and J ends lost 0 bases and 6 bases, in that order; junction bases with no gene match: 5. CDR1 and CDR2 (germline): SGHVS, FNYEAQ. This CDR3 has 15 amino acids. CDR3 in DNA: TGTGCCAGCAGCTTAGCGGGGACTAGTTACGATACGCAGTATTTT. As protein: CASSLAGTSYDTQYF. Drawing the rest from reference TRBV7-6 and TRBJ2-3, the complete variable domain is GAGVSQSPRYKVTKRGQDVALRCDPISGHVSLYWYRQALGQGPEFLTYFNYEAQQDKSGLPNDRFSAERPEGSISTLTIQRTEQRDSAMYRCASSLAGTSYDTQYFGPGTRLTVL.

This clonotype has just a few counts. The chain employs TRBV6-5 and TRBJ1-1; the match to TRBD1 covers 7 bases. Trimming cost V 2 bases and J 10 bases; bases outside gene matches: 10. CDR3 length: 14 amino acids. Germline V gene data show CDR1 as MNHEY and CDR2 as SVGAGI. The CDR3, as DNA: TGTGCCAGCAGTTACCCCGCGGAGAGGGGGCGAGCTTTCTTT. Its translation: CASSYPAERGRAFF.

This clonotype was seen ten or more times. V gene TRBV6-2 or TRBV6-3 combines with J gene TRBJ2-7; D perhaps matches TRBD2 (7 bases). V was clipped by 9 bases and J by 2 bases, with 14 bases between them. CDR1 and CDR2 (germline): MNHEY, SVGEGT. The CDR3 sequence is 13 residues long. As DNA, the CDR3 is TGTGCCAGTAGCACAGGGACTACCTACGAGCAGTACTTC. Translating it yields CASSTGTTYEQYF.

This clonotype was recorded a few times. V is TRBV7-3 and J is TRBJ2-2; 7 bases are shared with TRBD1. Germline V CDR1 and CDR2: SGHTA, FQGTGA. The CDR3 totals 15 residues. V lost 5 bases to trimming and J lost 2 bases; unmatched junction nucleotides: 5. The CDR3 region is CASSEGAYNTGELFF. CDR3 nucleotide sequence: TGTGCCAGCAGCGAGGGGGCCTACAACACCGGGGAGCTGTTTTTT.

The chain links TRBV10-1 to TRBJ2-3; D tentatively fits TRBD1 or TRBD2 (5 bases each). From germline, CDR1 is WNHNN and CDR2 SYGVQD (reference sequence). This CDR3 has 12 residues. The V and J ends lost 3 bases and 9 bases respectively, with 10 bases between them. CDR3 protein: CASSDGTPTQYF. The CDR3 nucleotides are TGCGCCAGCAGTGATGGGACCCCCACGCAGTATTTT.

This clonotype was seen only a few times. J is TRBJ2-7 and V is TRBV24-1, with unresolved D. Germline values: CDR1 KGHDR, CDR2 SFDVKD. The V end lost 4 bases, the J end lost 2 bases, and 14 bases lay between the germline ends. CDR3 length equals 15 residues. The CDR3 nucleotides are TGTGCCACCAGTGACCCGTGGGTCAAAGCCTACGAGCAGTACTTC. Translating gives CATSDPWVKAYEQYF.

The V gene is TRBV7-2, the J gene TRBJ2-2; 8 nucleotides align to TRBD2. There are 12 residues in the CDR3. Germline V gene sequence: CDR1 SGHTA, CDR2 FQGNSA. V lost 8 bases and J lost 5; bases outside the gene matches: 1. The DNA for the CDR3 is TGTGCCAGCCCGGGGGGGACCGGGGAGCTGTTTTTT. Protein sequence: CASPGGTGELFF.